This entry lists 13 T cell receptor beta chains sequenced from one sample in a study of T cell responses to AZD1222 COVID-19 vaccine (dated by TCRdb to the early 2020s). The library was obtained by the immunoSEQ multiplex PCR assay. In its TCRdb copy, this immuneACCESS table keeps in-frame sequences only and misses some clones. Where compared with another copy, unresolved V genes explain less than half of these, and the others have no known cause. The sample table records fewer than 200,000 clones; around 89% of these occur just once. 6.1% of the sample goes to the ten largest clones. The time point label here, explained by the study, means: baseline before first vaccination. The sample here was peripheral blood, taken on day 0 of AZD1222 vaccination. Every receptor here comes from an adult in good health.

The chain is built from TRBV10-3 and TRBJ1-2; D might be TRBD1 (6 bases). V lost 2 bases, J lost 4 bases, and 17 bases lay in between. The CDR3 sequence is 16 residues long. The V gene's germline CDR1 is ENHRY and CDR2 SYGVKD. Here the CDR3 DNA reads TGTGCCATCAGTGAGGAACAGGGAACGATAGTCTATGGCTACACCTTC. Residues: CAISEEQGTIVYGYTF.

The chain is built from TRBV6-1 and TRBJ2-1; 11 nucleotides align to TRBD2. J lost 8 bases, V lost 2 bases, and 5 bases had no gene match. This CDR3 has 15 residues. CDR1 and CDR2 (germline): MNHNS, SASEGT. The CDR3 DNA follows: TGTGCCAGCAGTGAAAGACTAGCGGGGTATGATGAGCAGTTCTTC. This codes for CASSERLAGYDEQFF.

This sequence joins TRBV19 and TRBJ1-5; no reliable D call. CDR3 length: 16 amino acids. Trimming shortened V by 0 bases and J by 0 bases, and 9 bases separated the two germline ends. Germline V gene data show CDR1 as LNHDA and CDR2 as SQIVND (reference sequence). In DNA, the CDR3 is TGTGCCAGTAGTATAGAACAGTTCGATAGCAATCAGCCCCAGCATTTT. Encoded protein: CASSIEQFDSNQPQHF.

The chain is built from TRBV18 and TRBJ2-5, with TRBD2 identical over 11 bases. The CDR3 has 18 residues. V shed 0 bases and J 0 bases; nucleotides not matched to a gene: 6. Germline loops: CDR1 KGHSH, CDR2 LQKENI. DNA of the CDR3: TGTGCCAGCTCACCACCGTCTAGCGGGGGGCGTAACCAAGAGACCCAGTACTTC. Translating it yields CASSPPSSGGRNQETQYF.

Only a few counts were recorded for this clone. The CDR3 is CASSLGGVQNNEQFF. The CDR3 coding sequence is TGTGCCAGCAGTTTAGGAGGGGTGCAAAACAATGAGCAGTTCTTC. This chain connects TRBV28 to TRBJ2-1, with D perhaps TRBD2 (6 bases). Germline values: CDR1 MDHEN, CDR2 SYDVKM. There are 15 residues in the CDR3. Trimming stripped 2 bases from V and 5 bases from J, with 13 bases between.

The chain carries TRBV6-2 or TRBV6-3 and TRBJ2-7; 9 bases map to TRBD1. J gave up 4 bases and V 6 bases, and 10 bases lay outside the gene matches. Germline loops: CDR1 MNHEY, CDR2 SVGEGT. This CDR3 has 15 residues. The CDR3: CASSPAGTGQYEQYF. CDR3 nucleotides: TGTGCCAGCAGCCCTGCTGGGACAGGGCAGTACGAGCAGTACTTC.

This chain links TRBV18 with TRBJ1-2; D unclear. CDR1 is KGHSH, CDR2 LQKENI, per germline. Trimming stripped 2 bases from V and 7 bases from J, with 11 bases between. The length of the CDR3 is 13 residues. CDR3 sequence reads: CASSPGQLTGYTF. CDR3 DNA sequence: TGTGCCAGCTCACCAGGGCAGCTAACTGGCTACACCTTC.

The chain employs TRBV30 and TRBJ1-2; no clear D gene. The CDR3 sequence is 10 residues long. Germline lookup yields CDR1 GTSNPN and CDR2 SVGIG (reference sequence). V lost 4 bases, J lost 7 bases, and 7 bases lay in between. The CDR3 loop is CAWKEVGYTF. In DNA form, the CDR3 reads TGTGCCTGGAAGGAAGTTGGCTACACCTTC. The complete variable domain, with remaining parts taken from reference TRBV30 and TRBJ1-2, reads SQTIHQWPATLVQPVGSPLSLECTVEGTSNPNLYWYRQAAGRGLQLLFYSVGIGQISSEVPQNLSASRPQDRQFILSSKKLLLSDSGFYLCAWKEVGYTFGSGTRLTVV.

CDR3 in DNA: TGCGCCAGCAGAGACAGCCGTCAAGAGACCCAGTACTTC. Encoded protein: CASRDSRQETQYF. The chain carries TRBV5-1 and TRBJ2-5; TRBD1 might be the D (5 bases). CDR1 and CDR2 (germline): SGHRS, YFSETQ. The CDR3 is made up of 13 amino acids. V dropped 5 bases and J dropped 2 bases, with 10 bases sitting between them.

The chain is built from TRBV18 and TRBJ1-3; tentative D call: TRBD1 (6 bases). The CDR3 spans 15 residues. V was cut by 4 bases and J by 4 bases, with 14 bases left in between. Per germline, CDR1 KGHSH and CDR2 LQKENI. The CDR3, as DNA: TGTGCCAGCTCACACGACACCGGGACAGGAAACACCATATATTTT. Translating gives CASSHDTGTGNTIYF. Filled out from reference TRBV18 and TRBJ1-3, the complete variable domain reads NAGVMQNPRHLVRRRGQEARLRCSPMKGHSHVYWYRQLPEEGLKFMVYLQKENIIDESGMPKERFSAEFPKEGPSILRIQQVVRGDSAAYFCASSHDTGTGNTIYFGEGSWLTVV.

This chain connects TRBV6-6 to TRBJ2-3, with 9 bases matching TRBD2. The CDR3 loop spans 14 amino acids. The junction had 7 bases not matched to a gene; V was cut back by 6 bases and J by 6 bases. Germline assignment: CDR1 MNHNY and CDR2 SVGAGI (reference sequence). CDR3 sequence: CASRRGGRADTQYF. CDR3 DNA: TGTGCCAGCAGGAGGGGCGGGAGGGCTGATACGCAGTATTTT.

This chain connects TRBV6-5 to TRBJ2-5, with 10 positions matching TRBD2. Germline assignment: CDR1 MNHEY and CDR2 SVGAGI. Germline trimming cut 0 bases from V and 1 base from J; bases unmatched to any gene: 2. CDR3 size: 16 residues. For the CDR3, the DNA is TGTGCCAGCAGTTACTCGTCTAGCGGGGGCCAAGAGACCCAGTACTTC. It yields the protein CASSYSSSGGQETQYF.

The rearrangement links TRBV11-3 to TRBJ2-7; perhaps D is TRBD1 or TRBD2 (5 bases each). Between the trimmed V and J ends, which lost 2 bases and 6 bases, there was a span of 8 bases. Per the germline V gene, CDR1 is SGHNT and CDR2 is YENEEA. This CDR3 comprises 12 residues. The CDR3 loop reads CASSLNGGEQYF. The CDR3 nucleotides are TGTGCCAGCAGCTTAAATGGGGGCGAGCAGTACTTC.